Below, 3 T cell receptor beta chains from the same sample are listed, as sequenced in a study of regulatory T cells in long-lasting Graves disease. HTBI primers from iRepertoire and Arm-PCR of CDR3 regions yielded the TCR beta libraries. Using its own MiXCR run on the multiplex PCR reads, TCRdb lists one record per CDR3 protein. This sample has some 420,000 distinct CDR3 sequences, with approximately 23% found just once. Time point specified: persistent/refractory GD, antithyroid drugs over 5 years with positive TRAb. RNA isolated from PBMCs was used to make the TCR library. The input for sequencing was peripheral blood mononuclear cells (PBMCs), taken when the disease was refractory, from a patient treated with antithyroid drugs. All receptors come from a female donor with Graves disease.

Concerning this clonotype: This may arise from a read error, as a much more abundant clone is one base away. The chain is built from TRBV29-1 and TRBJ1-1, with TRBD1 as a possible D gene (5 bases). From germline, CDR1 is SQVTM and CDR2 ANQGSEA. The CDR3 has 10 residues. The CDR3 nucleotides are TGCAGCGTGTTGACAGATGAAGCTCTCTTT. Its protein product is CSVLTDEALF. Full variable domain (remainder filled in from reference TRBV29-1 and TRBJ1-1): SAVISQKPSRDICQRGTSLTIQCQVDSQVTMMFWYRQQPGQSLTLIATANQGSEATYESGFVIDKFPISRPNLTFSTLTVSNMSPEDSSIYLCSVLTDEALFGQGTRLTVV.

This clonotype appeared many times. The chain couples TRBV29-1 to TRBJ1-1; TRBD1 is a possible D gene (5 bases). Germline V lookup: CDR1 SQVTM, CDR2 ANQGSEA. The CDR3 is 12 amino acids. V gave up 7 bases and J gave up 7 bases, with 16 bases separating them. This CDR3 is CSAYNRQREAFF. The CDR3 bases are TGCAGCGCCTACAACCGACAGCGTGAAGCTTTCTTT.

This chain links TRBV11-1 with TRBJ1-2; possible D gene TRBD1, 6 bases. CDR1 is SGHAT and CDR2 is FQDESV in the germline V gene (reference sequence). The CDR3 has 13 residues. Between the trimmed V and J ends, which lost 3 bases and 8 bases, there was a span of 13 bases. This chain's CDR3 is CASSLTGAGGYTF. The CDR3 DNA is TGTGCCAGCAGCTTGACGGGGGCAGGAGGCTACACCTTC.